Given below is one TCR beta chain in context. This sample stems from a study of T cell changes during pregnancy in multiple sclerosis. Using immunoSEQ multiplex PCR, the repertoire was profiled, and TCRdb retains in-frame clones only, with some absent. The sample lists 65,000 to 80,000 clones, 93% occurring once. CDR3 length: 14 amino acids. Germline values: CDR1 SGHRS, CDR2 YFSETQ. V shed 8 bases and J 0 bases; nucleotides not matched to a gene: 7. The J gene is TRBJ1-1, the V gene TRBV5-1, with 7 bases fitting TRBD1. This receptor was identified in a female donor with multiple sclerosis, enrolled in a pregnancy study. This sample comprised peripheral blood, obtained in the second trimester of pregnancy. CDR3 residues: CARKDRMMNTEAFF. The CDR3 bases are TGCGCCAGAAAGGACAGGATGATGAACACTGAAGCTTTCTTT.